This T cell receptor beta chain originates from a study of CD8+CD57+ T cells in acquired aplastic anemia. Study context: Sorted CD4+ and CD8+ cells yielded roughly 3.2 ug of DNA on average. Study-level findings and limits: Patients shared twenty-nine CD8+ CDR3 sequences with controls.

It was genomic DNA that served as the template for profiling TCR beta VDJ and CDR3. TCRdb reprocessed the reads with MiXCR, giving one entry per CDR3 protein. There are over 200,000 distinct CDR3 sequences in the sample; roughly 55% occur only once, and less than 30% lies in the top ten. This clonotype was counted many times. Its antigen is currently unknown. V was shortened by 4 bases and J by 7 bases, with 17 bases between the two germline ends. The V gene's germline CDR1 is DFQATT and CDR2 SNEGSKA (reference sequence). The length of the CDR3 is 14 residues. This chain links TRBV20-1 with TRBJ2-1; D may be TRBD2 (7 bases). Source material: sorted CD4+, CD8+, or CD8+CD57+ T cells (not recorded which) from PBMCs. The receptor was isolated from a human donor in good health. CDR3 sequence reads: CSAMRGAGVNEQFF. As DNA, the CDR3 is TGCAGTGCTATGAGGGGGGCGGGAGTAAATGAGCAGTTCTTC.